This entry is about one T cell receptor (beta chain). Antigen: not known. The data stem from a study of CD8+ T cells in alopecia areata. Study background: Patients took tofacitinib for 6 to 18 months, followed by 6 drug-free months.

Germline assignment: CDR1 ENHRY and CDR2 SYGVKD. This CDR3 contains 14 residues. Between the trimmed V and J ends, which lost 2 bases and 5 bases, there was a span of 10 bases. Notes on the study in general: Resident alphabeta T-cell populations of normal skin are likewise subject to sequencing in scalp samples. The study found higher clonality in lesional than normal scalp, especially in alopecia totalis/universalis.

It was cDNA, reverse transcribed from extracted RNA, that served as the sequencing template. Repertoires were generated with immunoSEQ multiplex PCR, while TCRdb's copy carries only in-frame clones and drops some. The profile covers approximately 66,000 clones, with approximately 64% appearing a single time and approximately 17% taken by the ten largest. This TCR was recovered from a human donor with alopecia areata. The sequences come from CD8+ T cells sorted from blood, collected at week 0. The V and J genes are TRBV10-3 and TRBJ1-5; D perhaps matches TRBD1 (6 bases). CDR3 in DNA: TGTGCCATCAGTGAGGCAGGGGACTATCAGCCCCAGCATTTT. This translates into CAISEAGDYQPQHF.